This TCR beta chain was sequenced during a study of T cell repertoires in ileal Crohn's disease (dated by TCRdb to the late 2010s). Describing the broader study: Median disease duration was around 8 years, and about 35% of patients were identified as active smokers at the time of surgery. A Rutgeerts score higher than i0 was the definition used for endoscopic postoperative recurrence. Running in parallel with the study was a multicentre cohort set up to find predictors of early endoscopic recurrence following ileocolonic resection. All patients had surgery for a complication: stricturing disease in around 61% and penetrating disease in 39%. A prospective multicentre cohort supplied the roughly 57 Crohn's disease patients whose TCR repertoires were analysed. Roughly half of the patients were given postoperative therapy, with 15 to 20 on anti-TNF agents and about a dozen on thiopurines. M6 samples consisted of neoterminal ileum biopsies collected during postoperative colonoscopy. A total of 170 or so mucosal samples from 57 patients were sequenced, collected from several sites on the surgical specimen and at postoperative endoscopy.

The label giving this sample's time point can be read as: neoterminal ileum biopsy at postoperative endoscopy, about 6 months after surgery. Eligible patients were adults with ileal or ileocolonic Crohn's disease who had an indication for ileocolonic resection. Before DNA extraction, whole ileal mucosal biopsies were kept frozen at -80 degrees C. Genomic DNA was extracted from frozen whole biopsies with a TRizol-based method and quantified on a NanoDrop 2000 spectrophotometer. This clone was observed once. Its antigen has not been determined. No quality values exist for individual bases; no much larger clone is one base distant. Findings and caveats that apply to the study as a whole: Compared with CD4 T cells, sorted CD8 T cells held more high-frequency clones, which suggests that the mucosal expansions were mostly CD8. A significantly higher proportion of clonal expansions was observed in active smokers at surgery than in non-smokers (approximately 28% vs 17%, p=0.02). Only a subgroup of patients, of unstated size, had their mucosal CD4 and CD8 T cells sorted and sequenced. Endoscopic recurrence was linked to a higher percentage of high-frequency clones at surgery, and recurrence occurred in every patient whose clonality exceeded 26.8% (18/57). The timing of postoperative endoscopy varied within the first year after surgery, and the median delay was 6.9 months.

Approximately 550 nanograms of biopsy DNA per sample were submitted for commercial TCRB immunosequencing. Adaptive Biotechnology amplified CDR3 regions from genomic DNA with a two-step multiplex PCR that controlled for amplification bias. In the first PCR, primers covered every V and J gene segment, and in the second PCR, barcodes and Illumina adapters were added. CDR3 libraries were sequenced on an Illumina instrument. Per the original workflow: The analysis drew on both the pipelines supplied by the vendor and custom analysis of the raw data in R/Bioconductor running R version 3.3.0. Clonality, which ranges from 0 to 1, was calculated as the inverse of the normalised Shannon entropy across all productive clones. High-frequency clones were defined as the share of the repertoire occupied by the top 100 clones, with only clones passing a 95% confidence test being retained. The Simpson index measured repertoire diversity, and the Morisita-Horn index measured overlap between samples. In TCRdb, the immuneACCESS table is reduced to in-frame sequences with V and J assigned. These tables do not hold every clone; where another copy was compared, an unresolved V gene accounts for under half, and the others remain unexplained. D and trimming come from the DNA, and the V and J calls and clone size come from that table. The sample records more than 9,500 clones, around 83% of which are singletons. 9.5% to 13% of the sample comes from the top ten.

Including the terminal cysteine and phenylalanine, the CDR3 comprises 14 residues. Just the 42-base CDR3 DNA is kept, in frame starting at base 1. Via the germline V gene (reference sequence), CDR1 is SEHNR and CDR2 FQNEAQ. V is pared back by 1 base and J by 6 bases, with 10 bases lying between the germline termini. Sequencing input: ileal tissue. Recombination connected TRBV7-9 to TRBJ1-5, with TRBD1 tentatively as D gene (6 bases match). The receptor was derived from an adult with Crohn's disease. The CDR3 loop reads CASSLGQEGQPQHF. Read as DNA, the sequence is TGTGCCAGCAGCTTAGGACAGGAAGGTCAGCCCCAGCATTTT. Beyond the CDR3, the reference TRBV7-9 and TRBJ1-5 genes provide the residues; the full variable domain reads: DTGVSQNPRHKITKRGQNVTFRCDPISEHNRLYWYRQTLGQGPEFLTYFQNEAQLEKSRLLSDRFSAERPKGSFSTLEIQRTEQGDSAMYLCASSLGQEGQPQHFGDGTRLSIL.